These 22 T cell receptor beta chains originate from one sample sequenced in a study of regulatory T cells in long-lasting Graves disease (dated by TCRdb to the early 2020s). Libraries were constructed by multiplex PCR. TCRdb names Illumina HiSeq 4000 as the instrument used. iRepertoire HTBI primers and Arm-PCR amplification of CDR3 regions were used to construct TCR beta libraries. The public reads were quality trimmed at Q25 with fastp and then assembled into clones with MiXCR by TCRdb, keeping productive beta chains. CDR3 protein duplicates are merged, each entry listing the most common genes and DNA. Here the sample has 600,000 to 650,000 distinct CDR3 sequences; less than 20% occur a single time. The ten largest clonotypes hold around 18% of the sample. Explained via the paper, the time point label denotes: newly diagnosed GD, antithyroid drugs for less than 3 months. For both TCR sequencing and RNA sequencing, RNA was extracted from PBMCs in TRIzol.

These data were also filed under a second study, of T cells in Graves' hyperthyroidism and ophthalmopathy.

Sequenced here: peripheral blood mononuclear cells (PBMCs), sampled at new diagnosis, from a patient treated with antithyroid drugs. The origin of the receptors is a woman aged 25 to 39 with Graves disease. Donor details come from another sample of the same person, matched by shared clones.

This clonotype was detected a few times. Possible read error: a much larger clone is one base away. J is TRBJ2-6 and V is TRBV28; the D is unclear. Germline lookup yields CDR1 MDHEN and CDR2 SYDVKM. Trimming stripped 1 base from V and 3 bases from J, with 1 base between. CDR3 length equals 13 residues. CDR3 sequence: CASSLYGANVLTF. Here the CDR3 DNA reads TGTGCCAGCAGTTTATATGGGGCCAACGTCCTGACTTTC.

This clonotype occurred many times. The chain joins TRBV12-3 or TRBV12-4 to TRBJ2-7; D may be TRBD2 (6 bases). The ends were cut back, 8 bases at V and 5 bases at J, with 16 bases in the middle. The CDR3 has 13 residues. The CDR3 is CASRDFGFNEQYF. As DNA, the CDR3 is TGTGCCAGCCGGGACTTCGGTTTCAACGAGCAGTACTTC.

This clonotype was observed many times. The chain combines TRBV18 with TRBJ1-1; D remains unclear. The CDR3 has 13 residues. CDR1 is KGHSH, CDR2 LQKENI, per germline. Trimming took 1 base from V and 10 from J, leaving 13 bases between them. The CDR3 sequence: CASSPQEYQTAFF. CDR3 in DNA: TGTGCCAGCTCACCACAAGAATACCAGACAGCTTTCTTT.

This clonotype was recorded many times. This chain joins TRBV2 and TRBJ2-1, with D possibly being TRBD1 or TRBD2 (6 bases each). The V end was cut by 0 bases, the J end by 10 bases, with 13 bases between. The CDR3 contains 14 residues. Germline V gives CDR1 SNHLY, CDR2 FYNNEI. The CDR3 reads CASSEALRGTEQFF. In DNA, the CDR3 is TGTGCCAGCAGTGAAGCGCTTCGGGGGACAGAGCAGTTCTTC.

This clonotype was counted a few times. The chain couples TRBV7-8 to TRBJ2-3; no clear D. V was clipped by 5 bases and J by 2 bases, with 17 bases between them. The germline CDR1 and CDR2 sequences are SGHVS and FQNEAQ. CDR3 length equals 16 residues. CDR3: CASSINHEPLTDTQYF. Here the CDR3 DNA reads TGTGCCAGCAGCATAAACCACGAACCACTCACAGATACGCAGTATTTT.

In this sample, this clonotype turned up many times. This sequence joins TRBV28 and TRBJ2-1; the match to TRBD2 covers 8 bases. The germline V gene has CDR1 MDHEN and CDR2 SYDVKM. This CDR3 region has 19 residues. With V trimmed by 7 bases and J by 2 bases, 19 bases remained unmatched. CDR3 region: CASTLGGSLSGKAYNEQFF. In DNA form, the CDR3 reads TGTGCCAGCACGTTGGGAGGGAGCCTTAGCGGGAAGGCCTACAATGAGCAGTTCTTC.

There are a few counts of this clonotype. The J gene is TRBJ1-5, the V gene TRBV7-9, with D maybe TRBD1 (6 bases). Per germline, CDR1 SEHNR and CDR2 FQNEAQ (reference sequence). The CDR3 spans 17 residues. V gave up 0 bases and J gave up 7 bases, with 19 bases separating them. The CDR3 sequence: CASSLAGHRESDQPQHF. In nucleotides, the CDR3 is TGTGCCAGCAGCTTAGCAGGGCACAGGGAATCGGACCAGCCCCAGCATTTT.

This clonotype showed up just a few times. Possible read error: a much larger clone is one base away. This sequence joins TRBV5-1 and TRBJ1-3, with D possibly being TRBD1 (5 bases). The V and J ends lost 2 bases and 0 bases respectively, with 9 bases between them. In germline, CDR1 is SGHRS, CDR2 YFSETQ. This CDR3 region has 15 residues. In nucleotides, the CDR3 is TGCGCCAGCAGCTTCGACAGTTCCTCTGGAAACACCATATATTTT. It is translated as CASSFDSSSGNTIYF.

The J gene is TRBJ2-7, the V gene TRBV27; 8 bases agree with TRBD2. CDR1 is MNHEY, CDR2 SMNVEV, per germline (reference sequence). V shed 3 bases and J 2 bases; nucleotides not matched to a gene: 12. This CDR3 contains 17 residues. The CDR3 protein is CASSLVRVSGGTYEQYF. The CDR3 DNA is TGTGCCAGCAGTTTGGTGAGGGTAAGCGGGGGAACCTACGAGCAGTACTTC.

The V and J genes are TRBV2 and TRBJ1-2; D is possibly TRBD1 (6 bases). Germline loops: CDR1 SNHLY, CDR2 FYNNEI. This CDR3 comprises 14 residues. Trimming removed 7 bases at V and 8 bases at J, with 20 bases between. The CDR3 DNA is TGTGCCAGCACTGTGACAGGCGGCGGAGAGGGCTACACCTTC. Amino acids: CASTVTGGGEGYTF.

At least ten counts were recorded for this clonotype. This chain uses TRBV30 with TRBJ2-5; perhaps TRBD1 as D (5 bases). V was pared by 4 bases and J by 0 bases, with 9 bases between. The CDR3 has 13 residues. Germline CDR1 is GTSNPN and CDR2 is SVGIG (reference sequence). CDR3 sequence: CAWNGAHQETQYF. The CDR3 nucleotides are TGTGCCTGGAATGGGGCACACCAAGAGACCCAGTACTTC. Looking up the rest from reference TRBV30 and TRBJ2-5 gives the full variable domain: SQTIHQWPATLVQPVGSPLSLECTVEGTSNPNLYWYRQAAGRGLQLLFYSVGIGQISSEVPQNLSASRPQDRQFILSSKKLLLSDSGFYLCAWNGAHQETQYFGPGTRLLVL.

The sample holds many counts of this clonotype. J is TRBJ2-1 and V is TRBV5-1, with D maybe TRBD2 (6 bases). The germline V and J ends were trimmed by 0 bases and 8 bases, with 12 bases remaining between them. Germline values: CDR1 SGHRS, CDR2 YFSETQ. There are 14 residues in the CDR3. CDR3 loop: CASSLGTSRHEQFF. In DNA, the CDR3 is TGCGCCAGCAGCTTGGGCACTAGCCGGCATGAGCAGTTCTTC.

The chain employs TRBV3-1 and TRBJ2-7; 7 bases are a match to TRBD2. Per germline, CDR1 LGHDT and CDR2 YNNKEL (reference sequence). The CDR3 is 14 amino acids. Trimming removed 7 bases from V and 4 bases from J; junction bases left unmatched: 10. The CDR3 sequence is CASTQGGRAYEQYF. The DNA of the CDR3 is TGTGCCAGCACCCAGGGCGGGAGAGCGTACGAGCAGTACTTC.

There are a few counts of this clonotype. The chain employs TRBV18 and TRBJ1-1; 7 nucleotides align to TRBD1. The junction had 9 bases not matched to a gene; V was cut back by 2 bases and J by 3 bases. There are 16 residues in the CDR3. Germline V gene lookup returns CDR1 KGHSH and CDR2 LQKENI. In DNA, the CDR3 is TGTGCCAGCTCACCAGGGATGGACAGGCTTTACACTGAAGCTTTCTTT. Translated, it gives CASSPGMDRLYTEAFF.

This chain joins TRBV15 and TRBJ2-2, with D uncertain. From germline, CDR1 is LNHNV and CDR2 YYDKDF (reference sequence). V was cut by 5 bases and J by 7 bases, with 11 bases left in between. The CDR3 extends over 13 amino acids. The chain's CDR3 is CATSLRTGGELFF. The DNA for the CDR3 is TGTGCCACCAGCCTCCGGACCGGCGGGGAGCTGTTTTTT.

This clonotype has a handful of counts. The chain is built from TRBV24-1 and TRBJ2-1, with D tentatively TRBD2 (6 bases). V lost 12 bases, J lost 3 bases, and 23 bases lay in between. Germline V gene lookup returns CDR1 KGHDR and CDR2 SFDVKD. CDR3 length: 16 amino acids. CDR3 sequence: CASAAGGGADYNEQFF. The CDR3 DNA sequence: TGTGCCTCGGCGGCCGGGGGAGGAGCGGACTACAATGAGCAGTTCTTC.

This chain joins TRBV28 and TRBJ2-1, with unresolved D. V lost 3 bases to trimming and J lost 6 bases, with 12 bases between them. From germline, CDR1 is MDHEN and CDR2 SYDVKM. The CDR3 is 14 residues long. CDR3: CASSLTRKLNEQFF. Written as DNA, the CDR3 is TGTGCCAGCAGTTTGACCAGGAAACTCAATGAGCAGTTCTTC.

This clonotype was counted many times. The rearrangement uses TRBV28 and TRBJ2-5, with D possibly matching TRBD1 (6 bases). CDR3 length: 16 residues. The germline V gene has CDR1 MDHEN and CDR2 SYDVKM. Deletions cut 2 bases from V and 2 bases from J, with 15 bases between. Written as DNA, the CDR3 is TGTGCCAGCAGTTTAATGGGCAGGGGAACTCAAGAGACCCAGTACTTC. Translated, it gives CASSLMGRGTQETQYF.

Turning to this clonotype: Since a much larger clone is just one base distant, this may be a read error. This sequence joins TRBV7-9 and TRBJ2-1; D remains ambiguous. Germline V gene lookup returns CDR1 SEHNR and CDR2 FQNEAQ (reference sequence). The CDR3 is 13 residues long. As DNA, the CDR3 is TGTGCCAGCAGCTTACCGGGTTCGAACATTCGGTACTTC. It specifies CASSLPGSNIRYF.

This chain uses TRBV7-9 with TRBJ1-6; the match to TRBD1 covers 8 bases. CDR1 and CDR2 from the germline V gene are SEHNR and FQNEAQ (reference sequence). The ends lost 6 bases at V and 9 bases at J; junction bases unmatched: 7. The CDR3 is 14 residues long. In nucleotides, the CDR3 is TGTGCCAGCAGTCAGGGGGCTCAGGGTTCACCCCTCCACTTT. Translated: CASSQGAQGSPLHF.

This clonotype was seen a few times. The chain couples TRBV12-3 or TRBV12-4 to TRBJ1-2; D is unclear. The CDR3 spans 13 residues. V lost 5 bases and J lost 6, with 13 bases in between. For the CDR3, the DNA is TGTGCCAGCAGTGAATATTTAGATGATGGCTACACCTTC. Amino acids: CASSEYLDDGYTF.

This clonotype was counted at least ten times. The rearrangement uses TRBV2 and TRBJ1-2; TRBD1 matches 8 bases. This CDR3 contains 14 residues. CDR1 SNHLY and CDR2 FYNNEI come from the germline V gene. With V trimmed by 6 bases and J by 3 bases, 6 bases remained unmatched. The CDR3 protein is CASSAGGVYYGYTF. CDR3 sequence (DNA): TGTGCCAGCAGCGCAGGGGGCGTATACTATGGCTACACCTTC.